This TCR beta chain was documented in a study of cytomegalovirus exposure and HLA in healthy donors listed by TCRdb under 2017. Context from the whole study: An earlier analysis of fewer than 750 of the donors reported about 280 Gb of sequence data and around 110 million unique TCR beta sequences obtained from about 170 million T cells. Rather than using new phenotypic data, the later analysis identified candidate immune exposures from TCR beta sequences and from how often those sequences occurred across donors. The study combined high-throughput TCR immunosequencing, statistical association of individual TCRs with disease status, and machine learning to predict cytomegalovirus infection status. Both class I and class II loci were covered by HLA typing, at four-digit resolution. Of the 300 to 450 genotyped donors, roughly 80% fell in the genetic ancestry cluster associated with self-reported Caucasian donors. An earlier analysis of around 580 of the donors used high-throughput TCR beta sequencing to judge whether each TCR beta V gene segment behaved as functional or pseudogenic. Around 330 gigabases of sequencing data and around 88 million unique TCR sequences made up an early release that covered approximately 650 HLA-typed donors. About five DR-DQ haplotypes were treated as single units for association and clustering because of strong linkage in the cohort. Using immunosequencing, the study profiled T cell repertoires from about 610 subjects and related those repertoires to cytomegalovirus serostatus. Typing coverage varied by locus: roughly 629-640 donors for A, B, C, DRB1 and DQB1; roughly 560 for DQA1; some 610 for DPA1; fewer than 480 for DPB1. Across roughly 420 genotyped donors of the cohort, an average of approximately 240,000 unique TCR beta nucleotide sequences per donor were sequenced, and 15% to 20% of those sequences were non-productive. In addition to the first cohort of 500 to 850 subjects, a separate validation cohort of 100 to 150 different subjects was used. A later genetic analysis took genome-wide SNP genotypes for about three fifths of the 666 donors and used that subset as a discovery cohort. To study patterns of TCR occurrence, a later analysis re-analyzed previously published TCR beta repertoires from more than 550 donors and added high-resolution HLA genotyping. Donor age, sex, ethnicity and CMV serostatus were compiled alongside the repertoire data. Every discovery cohort repertoire had been produced on one sequencing platform. The study was designed to test whether signatures of past pathogen exposure could be identified by cataloging public T cell receptors.

The cohort was made up of about 610 healthy bone marrow donors. At the time of sampling, all cohort members were nominally healthy, though unrecorded immune exposures were likely present. The donor tested CMV seropositive, placing the donor among the 289 seropositive members of the cohort. A peripheral blood sample was provided by each donor, and peripheral blood mononuclear cells were used for TCR beta sequencing. The Qiagen DNeasy Blood Extraction Kit was used to extract genomic DNA from the blood cell samples. Study-wide conclusions, independent of this receptor: In an earlier analysis of approximately 600 of the donors, most TCR beta V segments were observed in productive rearrangements about 87% or about 30% of the time, broadly matching IMGT annotations. A group of highly shared sequence variants was considered likely to be a technical artifact of the sequencing pipeline. Because some donors lacked HLA typing at each locus, the association tests relied only on the typed subset. In a later genetic analysis, fewer N-insertions in productive TCRs were reported among donors in an Asian-associated ancestry cluster than the roughly 700-donor mean. Cytomegalovirus status was reported to be diagnosed by the classifier with high specificity and sensitivity in both the original and validation cohorts. CMV serostatus was the only immune exposure information available for the cohort. Across donors, most TCR sequences were observed very rarely, whereas some public TCRs were present in many individuals. Sequencing depth was assumed to be roughly uniform across donors in the presence/absence analyses, though that assumption may not hold. In a later analysis, TCR association rates were found to vary across HLA loci, with the most associated TCRs seen for DRB1 alleles and the fewest for HLA-C alleles. Assigning TCR associations to individual alleles was difficult when HLA alleles, especially DR and DQ, strongly co-occurred. In a later analysis, several top co-occurrence clusters were reported to appear linked to parvovirus B19, influenza, CMV and Epstein-Barr virus. Correlated functional status among segregating V segments might reflect linkage disequilibrium, but an unknown experimental factor could not be ruled out. Because counts were too low, fewer than 20 rarely observed V segments, including chromosome 9 orphons, were excluded from the earlier analysis of 587 of the donors. This cohort had only TCR beta chains sequenced, and the lack of alpha or paired-chain data limited which features could be detected. It was suggested by the authors that the approach could potentially be generalized to other disease states and immunological phenotypes. Specific HLA alleles were associated with over 15,000 TCR beta sequences at a false discovery rate of 0.05 in a later analysis. A further reported finding was that TCR beta sequences accurately predicted the HLA-A and HLA-B alleles for most subjects in the first cohort. According to a later analysis, most CMV-associated TCR beta chains appeared to be HLA-restricted, and the HLA associations seemed to be driven largely by CMV exposure. A few of the identified cytomegalovirus-associated TCR beta chains were confirmed in vitro to be specific for cytomegalovirus antigens. A later genetic analysis associated a missense DCLRE1C variant with V-gene and J-gene trimming of TCR beta chains, and an independent cohort replicated the association. In a later analysis, HLA-associated TCR beta chains were found to be more clonally expanded and to have lower generation probabilities than equally common non-associated chains. A total of about 150 TCR beta chains were listed by the study as associated with cytomegalovirus.

A note on this clone: Its antigen is not yet known. Base qualities are not provided; no much larger clone lies one nucleotide away.

Libraries were constructed by the immunoSEQ multiplex PCR assay. A mixture of 60 forward primers for TCR Vbeta segments and 13 reverse primers for TCR Jbeta segments was used in the multiplex PCR. The CDR3 region of rearranged TCR beta genes was amplified from genomic DNA by a multiplex PCR assay. The Illumina HiSeq System was used to sequence the amplified TCR beta libraries as 87-base-pair reads. The study's own analysis went as follows. Across the 670 or so repertoires, a later analysis counted 60 million to 90 million unique TCR beta chains, approximately 12 million of which were shared by at least two donors. Raw reads were error-corrected and collapsed into unique sequences by a nearest-neighbor algorithm in which closely related sequences were merged to remove PCR and sequencing errors. To assign V, D and J gene segments, CDR3 sequences were aligned to IMGT reference sequences. For a sequence to be retained, a match of at least six nucleotides was required to both a V gene segment and a J gene segment. A rearrangement counted as productive if the CDR3 had no stop codons and remained in frame with V and J, and every other rearrangement counted as non-productive. CDR3 was defined according to IMGT convention as the region running from the second conserved V-encoded cysteine to the conserved J-encoded phenylalanine. Sequences without an unambiguous match to a single V gene segment were excluded from the earlier analysis of 500 to 700 of the donors. An earlier analysis of a few hundred of the donors classified V segments as functional when productive rearrangements were above 56.7% and as segregating when the standard deviation between donors was above 5%. A statistical classification framework was built for diagnosing cytomegalovirus status from the catalog of TCR beta chain sequences. In a later analysis, TCR nucleotide sequences were compared against IMGT/GENE-DB human TR gene sequences so that V and J genes could be assigned. In a later analysis, CDR3 sequences and most-parsimonious VDJ recombination scenarios were assigned using the TCRdist pipeline. In a later analysis, each TCR beta chain was defined by its CDR3 amino acid sequence together with its V-gene family, and reads without a unique V-gene family were excluded. A later analysis removed 500 to 600 highly shared, low-generation-probability nucleotide sequences to deal with suspected cross-contamination and a sequencing artifact. For each public chain, a later analysis derived a clonal expansion index from normalized ranks of inferred template counts within each repertoire. In a later analysis, generation probabilities were computed with a VDJ recombination model fitted to out-of-frame rearrangements, and the resulting probabilities were checked against IGoR. Hypergeometric tests were used in a later analysis to score TCR-TCR, TCR-HLA and TCR-CMV co-occurrence, with a repertoire-size bias correction applied to the TCR pairs. False discovery rates were estimated in a later analysis by permuting HLA or CMV assignments 20 times. A later analysis grouped co-occurring TCRs with DBSCAN, adding TCRdist sequence similarity when clustering within HLA-allele-positive subsets. Repertoires with fewer than 30,000 or more than 120,000 public chains were left out of co-occurrence clustering, as were about five repertoires with anomalous nucleotide sharing. TCRdb limited this immuneACCESS table to in-frame rearrangements with V and J called. A share of clones is missing; checked studies link under half to unresolved V genes, and the rest is unexplained. The D gene and trimming were derived from the DNA, and the V and J assignments and clone size from that table. This sample holds about 180,000 clones; 60% to 80% were observed only once. Jointly, the top ten make up approximately 13% of the sample.

The receptor comes from a woman aged 45 to 65 in good health and CMV-seropositive. The sample comprised PBMCs.

The sequence in DNA is TGCGCCAGCAGCTTGACCGGGGAAGGGGGTGAAAAACTGTTTTTT. Translation gives CASSLTGEGGEKLFF. The sequence is built from TRBV5-1 and TRBJ1-4, with TRBD1 tentatively as D gene (6 bases match). Relative to germline, V is 1 base shorter and J is 7 bases shorter, with 14 bases between their ends. CDR1 and CDR2, looked up from the germline V gene, are SGHRS and YFSETQ. The CDR3 numbers 15 residues from cysteine through phenylalanine. Only the CDR3 DNA is retained, 45 bases long and in frame from the first base.